These T cell receptor beta chains were read from a single sample in a study of cytomegalovirus exposure and HLA in healthy donors. Produced via immunoSEQ multiplex PCR; TCRdb's table is partial and in-frame only. Among approximately 150,000 clones listed, 66% were seen once. The specimen sequenced was PBMCs. The origin of the receptors is a woman between 55 and 75 years old in good health and CMV-seronegative. Each CDR3 is given with its conserved first and last residue. The D gene is left open where the match is weak. Some rows have no size entry. The others give once, few or many, or a class for an expanded clone.

CASSLGAEVSYNEQFF,TGTGCCAGCAGCTTGGGGGCGGAGGTCTCCTACAATGAGCAGTTCTTC,TRBV5-5,.,TRBJ2-1,.
CASSPPPTSGVLGTGELFF,TGTGCCAGCAGCCCACCGCCGACTAGCGGGGTCCTGGGCACCGGGGAGCTGTTTTTT,TRBV9,.,TRBJ2-2,TRBD2
CATGSPRGEQYF,TGTGCCACCGGATCCCCAAGGGGTGAGCAGTACTTC,TRBV2,few,TRBJ2-7,.
CSSSPGQGYSPLHF,TGTTCCAGCAGCCCGGGACAGGGGTATTCACCCCTCCACTTT,TRBV7-9,once,TRBJ1-6,TRBD1
CASSSKRGNQPQHF,TGTGCCAGCAGCAGTAAACGGGGCAATCAGCCCCAGCATTTT,TRBV21-1,.,TRBJ1-5,.
CSSSLAGQGYNEQFF,TGTTCCAGCAGCTTAGCTGGACAGGGATACAATGAGCAGTTCTTC,TRBV7-9,few,TRBJ2-1,TRBD1
CASSPKLGAAQYF,TGTGCCAGCAGTCCTAAGTTGGGAGCGGCCCAGTACTTC,TRBV6-1,.,TRBJ2-5,.
CASSYSGGSSYEQYF,TGTGCCAGCAGCTACAGCGGGGGGAGCTCCTACGAGCAGTACTTC,TRBV7-3,.,TRBJ2-7,TRBD2
CASSVGGAGGADTQYF,TGTGCCAGCAGCGTAGGGGGAGCGGGTGGGGCAGATACGCAGTATTTT,TRBV9,.,TRBJ2-3,.
CASSYGAGITGELFF,TGTGCCAGCAGTTACGGAGCAGGGATCACCGGGGAGCTGTTTTTT,TRBV6-5,.,TRBJ2-2,.
CASQWGRETQYF,TGTGCCAGCCAATGGGGGCGGGAGACCCAGTACTTC,TRBV28,.,TRBJ2-5,.
CASSSPGNTGELFF,TGTGCCAGTAGTAGCCCGGGGAACACCGGGGAGCTGTTTTTT,TRBV19,.,TRBJ2-2,.
CASSITGTGVGQPQHF,TGTGCCAGTAGTATAACCGGGACAGGGGTAGGACAGCCCCAGCATTTT,TRBV19,.,TRBJ1-5,TRBD1
CASVLAGAETQYF,TGTGCCAGTGTCCTAGCGGGGGCAGAGACCCAGTACTTC,TRBV2,.,TRBJ2-5,TRBD2
CASSILFAGERSTDTQYF,TGTGCCAGTAGTATTCTCTTCGCGGGGGAAAGGAGCACAGATACGCAGTATTTT,TRBV19,few,TRBJ2-3,TRBD2
CASSHVGRTKGEQFF,TGTGCCAGCAGCCATGTCGGGAGGACGAAGGGTGAGCAGTTCTTC,TRBV7-2,.,TRBJ2-1,TRBD2
CASSQAGEGYTF,TGCGCCAGCAGCCAAGCCGGGGAAGGCTACACCTTC,TRBV4-3,few,TRBJ1-2,.
CASSYTTGRGGELFF,TGTGCCAGCAGTTACACAACAGGGAGGGGCGGGGAGCTGTTTTTT,TRBV6-6,.,TRBJ2-2,.
CASSHITGGTYEQYF,TGTGCCAGCAGTCACATTACGGGGGGCACCTACGAGCAGTACTTC,TRBV6-6,.,TRBJ2-7,.
CASSIGGSPGEPQHF,TGTGCCAGTAGTATTGGGGGATCCCCAGGGGAGCCCCAGCATTTT,TRBV19,.,TRBJ1-5,.
CASSLDMAGKQETQYF,TGCGCCAGCAGCTTGGATATGGCAGGGAAGCAAGAGACCCAGTACTTC,TRBV5-1,once,TRBJ2-5,.
CASSSGTENGYTF,TGTGCCAGCAGCTCCGGGACAGAAAATGGCTACACCTTC,TRBV7-2,few,TRBJ1-2,TRBD1
CASSRDYSEQYF,TGTGCCAGCAGCCGCGACTATAGCGAGCAGTACTTC,TRBV5-6,few,TRBJ2-7,.
CASSSPRGTRDSPLHF,TGTGCCAGCAGCTCACCCCGGGGAACGCGGGACTCACCCCTCCACTTT,TRBV5-6,.,TRBJ1-6,.
CASSRTGPGNTIYF,TGTGCCAGCAGTCGGACAGGCCCTGGAAACACCATATATTTT,TRBV6-6,few,TRBJ1-3,TRBD1
CAIAGPGQGYEQYF,TGTGCCATAGCCGGGCCGGGACAGGGATACGAGCAGTACTTC,TRBV10-3,.,TRBJ2-7,TRBD1
CASSAQQNSKETQYF,TGTGCCAGCAGCGCCCAACAGAATTCCAAAGAGACCCAGTACTTC,TRBV9,.,TRBJ2-5,.
CASSQGGRPKNIQYF,TGTGCCAGTAGTCAGGGCGGGAGACCCAAAAACATTCAGTACTTC,TRBV19,.,TRBJ2-4,TRBD2
CASSLSRDPYEQYF,TGTGCCAGCAGTTTATCGCGGGATCCCTACGAGCAGTACTTC,TRBV27,.,TRBJ2-7,.
CASSSGTALTSYEQYF,TGCGCCAGCAGCTCAGGGACAGCGCTGACCTCCTACGAGCAGTACTTC,TRBV5-1,.,TRBJ2-7,TRBD1
CASSRGQYSGNTIYF,TGTGCCAGCAGCCGGGGACAGTACTCTGGAAACACCATATATTTT,TRBV5-4,.,TRBJ1-3,TRBD1
CASSYSPGQLNYGYTF,TGTGCCAGCAGTTACTCGCCGGGACAGCTTAACTATGGCTACACCTTC,TRBV6-5,.,TRBJ1-2,TRBD1
CASSPDRERKQYF,TGTGCCAGCAGCCCCGACAGGGAACGGAAACAGTACTTC,TRBV7-9,.,TRBJ2-5,TRBD1
CASSVEGEGTDTQYF,TGTGCCAGCAGCGTAGAAGGGGAAGGAACAGATACGCAGTATTTT,TRBV9,.,TRBJ2-3,.
CASSLSGEGTPKFF,TGTGCCAGCAGCTTATCGGGAGAAGGAACCCCGAAGTTCTTC,TRBV11-3,.,TRBJ2-1,.
CASSFGTGTYEQYF,TGTGCCAGCAGCTTTGGGACAGGGACGTACGAGCAGTACTTC,TRBV11-2,once,TRBJ2-7,TRBD1
CASSFKDTQYF,TGTGCCAGCAGCTTCAAAGATACGCAGTATTTT,TRBV7-8,.,TRBJ2-3,.
CASSPSRAGSNEQFF,TGTGCCAGCAGCCCCTCGCGAGCCGGGTCCAATGAGCAGTTCTTC,TRBV7-3,.,TRBJ2-1,.
CASSLGTAGGQNEQFF,TGTGCCAGCAGCTTAGGCACAGCGGGAGGGCAGAATGAGCAGTTCTTC,TRBV7-2,.,TRBJ2-1,TRBD2
CASSPGGVDQPQHF,TGTGCCAGCAGCCCTGGGGGGGTGGATCAGCCCCAGCATTTT,TRBV7-9,.,TRBJ1-5,.
CASSRPGRWGDTQYF,TGTGCCAGTAGCCGCCCAGGGAGGTGGGGGGATACGCAGTATTTT,TRBV19,.,TRBJ2-3,.
CASSQSTGENTEAFF,TGCGCCAGCAGCCAGTCGACAGGTGAGAACACTGAAGCTTTCTTT,TRBV5-1,.,TRBJ1-1,.
CASSPPRALSSEQYF,TGTGCCAGCAGCCCCCCACGGGCCTTGAGTAGCGAGCAGTACTTC,TRBV7-2,.,TRBJ2-7,.
CAGARGSYNEQFF,TGTGCCGGTGCCAGGGGAAGCTACAATGAGCAGTTCTTC,TRBV6-5,.,TRBJ2-1,.
CASGLVPGNSYNEQFF,TGCGCCAGCGGCTTGGTTCCGGGAAACTCCTACAATGAGCAGTTCTTC,TRBV5-1,.,TRBJ2-1,.
CASSYQGNYEQYF,TGTGCCAGTAGTTACCAGGGAAATTACGAGCAGTACTTC,TRBV19,.,TRBJ2-7,.
CASSPPPGSGGLRQETQYF,TGCGCCAGCAGCCCCCCCCCTGGCAGCGGGGGGCTGCGTCAAGAGACCCAGTACTTC,TRBV5-1,.,TRBJ2-5,TRBD2
CATELQGSNQPQHF,TGTGCCACCGAACTCCAGGGAAGCAATCAGCCCCAGCATTTT,TRBV19,.,TRBJ1-5,.
CASRKQGTFAEAFF,TGTGCCAGCAGAAAACAGGGGACATTCGCTGAAGCTTTCTTT,TRBV27,.,TRBJ1-1,TRBD1
CASSQGGGATNEQFF,TGTGCCAGTAGCCAGGGCGGGGGGGCGACCAATGAGCAGTTCTTC,TRBV19,few,TRBJ2-1,TRBD2
CASSPSRREVYNEQFF,TGCGCCAGCAGCCCCTCTAGGCGGGAGGTGTACAATGAGCAGTTCTTC,TRBV5-1,few,TRBJ2-1,TRBD2
CASAPTGTSGGVDTQYF,TGTGCTAGTGCCCCCACCGGGACTAGCGGGGGGGTCGATACGCAGTATTTT,TRBV12-5,.,TRBJ2-3,TRBD2
CASSVEGLAAQETQYF,TGTGCCAGCAGCGTAGAGGGACTAGCGGCTCAAGAGACCCAGTACTTC,TRBV9,.,TRBJ2-5,TRBD2